This entry is about one T cell receptor (beta chain). This sample is drawn from a study of control samples from healthy donors and cancer patients. Germline V gives CDR1 MNHEY, CDR2 SVGAGI. The CDR3 loop spans 14 amino acids. V lost 9 bases to trimming and J lost 6 bases; unmatched junction nucleotides: 11. The table came from immunoSEQ multiplex PCR; TCRdb's copy has only in-frame clones and leaves some out. The data show 100,000 to 150,000 clones, with approximately 90% seen just once and about 2.3% held by the top ten. The rearrangement links TRBV6-5 to TRBJ1-5; the match to TRBD1 covers 7 bases. The clonotype originates from a man between 40 and 49 years old in good health. Source material: blood. CDR3 in amino acids: CARGDREGRQPQHF. The CDR3 nucleotides read TGTGCCAGAGGCGACAGGGAGGGGCGTCAGCCCCAGCATTTT.